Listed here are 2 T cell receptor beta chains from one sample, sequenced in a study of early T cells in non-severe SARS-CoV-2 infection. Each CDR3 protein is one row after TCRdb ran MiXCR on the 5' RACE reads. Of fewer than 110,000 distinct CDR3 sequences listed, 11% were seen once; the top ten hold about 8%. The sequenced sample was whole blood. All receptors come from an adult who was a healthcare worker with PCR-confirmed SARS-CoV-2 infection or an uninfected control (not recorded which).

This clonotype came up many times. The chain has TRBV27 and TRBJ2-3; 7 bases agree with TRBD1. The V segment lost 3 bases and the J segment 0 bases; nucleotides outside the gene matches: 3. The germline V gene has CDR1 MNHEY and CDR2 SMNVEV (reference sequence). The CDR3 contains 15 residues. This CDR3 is CASSFYRGSTDTQYF. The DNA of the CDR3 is TGTGCCAGCAGTTTCTACAGGGGCAGCACAGATACGCAGTATTTT.

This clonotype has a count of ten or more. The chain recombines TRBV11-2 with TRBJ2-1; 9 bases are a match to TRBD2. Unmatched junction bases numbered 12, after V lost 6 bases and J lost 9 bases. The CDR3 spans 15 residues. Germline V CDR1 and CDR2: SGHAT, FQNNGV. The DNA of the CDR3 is TGTGCCAGCAGTGTCGCTAGCGGGGTTAGTGGTGAGCAGTTCTTC. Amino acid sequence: CASSVASGVSGEQFF.